The following is a T cell receptor beta chain sequence with its context. There is no known antigen for this receptor. The record has no base qualities; no much larger clone is one base away. The cohort was made up of several hundred healthy bone marrow donors. At the time of sampling, all cohort members were nominally healthy, though unrecorded immune exposures were likely present. The donor was CMV seropositive and belonged to the group of 250 to 300 seropositive cohort members. Every donor gave a peripheral blood sample, and the peripheral blood mononuclear cells from that sample were used for TCR beta sequencing. The Qiagen DNeasy Blood Extraction Kit was used to extract genomic DNA from the blood cell samples. These data originate in a study of cytomegalovirus exposure and HLA in healthy donors (dated by TCRdb to the late 2010s). At the level of the whole study: An earlier analysis of approximately 640 of the donors reported 276 Gb of sequence data and roughly 100 million unique TCR beta sequences from roughly 200 million T cells. The number of donors typed differed by locus, with roughly 629-640 for A, B, C, DRB1 and DQB1, 522 for DQA1, over 600 for DPA1, and about 450 for DPB1. Four or five DR-DQ haplotypes were handled as single units for association and clustering, since linkage in the cohort was strong. High-throughput TCR immunosequencing, statistical association of individual TCRs with disease status, and machine learning were combined to predict cytomegalovirus infection status. The study was designed to test whether signatures of past pathogen exposure could be identified by cataloging public T cell receptors. Donor age, sex, ethnicity and CMV serostatus were compiled alongside the repertoire data. An early release covering 500 to 750 HLA-typed donors comprised approximately 300 gigabases of sequencing data and tens of millions of unique TCR sequences. In addition to the first cohort of 666 subjects, a separate validation cohort of around 110 different subjects was used. Across some 400 genotyped donors of the cohort, an average of approximately 220,000 unique TCR beta nucleotide sequences per donor were sequenced, and around 19% of those sequences were non-productive. The study profiled the T cell repertoires of around 700 subjects by immunosequencing and related them to cytomegalovirus serostatus. The genetic ancestry cluster associated with self-reported Caucasian donors included 81% of the approximately 410 genotyped donors. In a later analysis, previously published TCR beta repertoires from several hundred donors were re-analyzed and high-resolution HLA genotyping was added so that TCR occurrence patterns could be studied. The later analysis used no new phenotypic data to find candidate immune exposures, relying instead on TCR beta sequences and their occurrence across donors. HLA typing covered class I and class II loci at four-digit resolution. In an earlier analysis of 500 to 650 of the donors, high-throughput TCR beta sequencing was used to judge whether each TCR beta V gene segment behaved as functional or pseudogenic. Genome-wide SNP genotypes for about 65% of the 666 donors were used in a later genetic analysis, which treated that subset as a discovery cohort. All discovery cohort repertoires had been generated using a single sequencing platform. The paper's findings and limits, for the study overall: The sequencing pipeline was judged likely to have produced a cluster of highly shared sequence variants as a technical artifact. According to a later analysis, parvovirus B19, influenza, CMV and Epstein-Barr virus appeared linked to several top co-occurrence clusters. A later genetic analysis associated a missense DCLRE1C variant with V-gene and J-gene trimming of TCR beta chains, and an independent cohort replicated the association. It was suggested by the authors that the approach could potentially be generalized to other disease states and immunological phenotypes. Linkage disequilibrium might explain the correlated functional status among segregating V segments, but an unknown experimental factor could not be excluded. In a later analysis, HLA-associated TCR beta chains were found to be more clonally expanded and to have lower generation probabilities than equally common non-associated chains. Three of the identified cytomegalovirus-associated TCR beta chains were confirmed in vitro to be specific for cytomegalovirus antigens. In this cohort, only TCR beta chains were sequenced, and detectable features were limited by the absence of alpha or paired-chain data. Strong co-occurrence of HLA alleles, especially DR and DQ, made assigning TCR associations to individual alleles difficult. At a false discovery rate of 0.05, a later analysis linked 15,000 to 20,000 TCR beta sequences to specific HLA alleles. Immune exposure information for the cohort was limited to CMV serostatus. The 87-base-pair reads could not distinguish some IMGT-functional V segments, including TRBV6-2 and TRBV6-3, so those segments were excluded. A later analysis found that TCR association rates varied across HLA loci, with DRB1 alleles showing the most associated TCRs and HLA-C alleles the fewest. According to a later genetic analysis, donors in an Asian-associated ancestry cluster had fewer N-insertions in productive TCRs than the approximately 650-donor mean. A further reported finding was that TCR beta sequences accurately predicted the HLA-A and HLA-B alleles for most subjects in the first cohort. Sequencing depth was assumed to be roughly uniform across donors in the presence/absence analyses, though that assumption may not hold. A later analysis found that most CMV-associated TCR beta chains appeared HLA-restricted, with HLA associations seemingly driven largely by CMV exposure. Broadly in line with IMGT annotations, most TCR beta V segments showed up in productive rearrangements about 87% or about 30% of the time in an earlier analysis of roughly 590 of the donors. A total of fewer than 200 TCR beta chains were listed by the study as associated with cytomegalovirus. Across donors, most TCR sequences were observed very rarely, whereas some public TCRs were present in many individuals. Cytomegalovirus status was reported to be diagnosed by the classifier with high specificity and sensitivity in both the original and validation cohorts. Because HLA typing was unavailable for some donors at each locus, only the typed subset was used in association tests. Over 15 rarely observed V segments, including chromosome 9 orphons, were excluded from the earlier analysis of just under 600 of the donors because counts were too low.

Cut back by 4 bases and 2 bases, the V and J ends lie 12 bases apart. The germline V gene sets CDR1 to MNHNS and CDR2 to SASEGT. From cysteine to phenylalanine, the CDR3 is 14 amino acids long. Only the CDR3 part of the read is kept: 42 bases, read in frame from the first base. The method was the immunoSEQ multiplex PCR assay. For the multiplex PCR, a mixture combining 60 forward primers for TCR Vbeta segments and 13 reverse primers for TCR Jbeta segments was used. The CDR3 region of rearranged TCR beta genes was amplified from genomic DNA with a multiplex PCR assay. The Illumina HiSeq System was used to sequence the amplified TCR beta libraries as 87-base-pair reads. The paper's data handling went like this. Across the 500 to 750 repertoires, a later analysis counted about 81 million unique TCR beta chains, some 11 million of which were shared by at least two donors. To remove PCR and sequencing errors, raw reads were error-corrected and collapsed into unique sequences using a nearest-neighbor algorithm that merged closely related sequences. To assign V, D and J gene segments, CDR3 sequences were aligned to IMGT reference sequences. For a sequence to be retained, a match of at least six nucleotides was required to both a V gene segment and a J gene segment. Rearrangements were classified as productive when the CDR3 lacked stop codons and remained in frame with V and J, and all other rearrangements were classified as non-productive. CDR3 was defined according to IMGT convention as the region running from the second conserved V-encoded cysteine to the conserved J-encoded phenylalanine. Sequences without an unambiguous match to a single V gene segment were excluded from the earlier analysis of approximately 560 of the donors. In an earlier analysis of several hundred of the donors, V segments were called functional above 56.7% productive rearrangements and were called segregating when the between-donor standard deviation exceeded 5%. To diagnose cytomegalovirus status from the catalog of TCR beta chain sequences, a statistical classification framework was built. V and J gene assignment, in a later analysis, came from comparing TCR nucleotide sequences with IMGT/GENE-DB human TR gene sequences. Using the TCRdist pipeline, a later analysis assigned CDR3 sequences along with most-parsimonious VDJ recombination scenarios. In a later analysis, every TCR beta chain was defined by the combination of its CDR3 amino acid sequence and its V-gene family, and reads without a unique V-gene family were dropped. As a way to deal with suspected cross-contamination and a sequencing artifact, a later analysis dropped more than 500 nucleotide sequences that were highly shared and had low generation probability. In a later analysis, a clonal expansion index for each public chain was calculated from normalized within-repertoire ranks of inferred template counts. In a later analysis, generation probabilities were computed with a VDJ recombination model fitted to out-of-frame rearrangements, and the resulting probabilities were checked against IGoR. Hypergeometric tests were used in a later analysis to score TCR-TCR, TCR-HLA and TCR-CMV co-occurrence, with a repertoire-size bias correction applied to the TCR pairs. To estimate false discovery rates, a later analysis permuted the HLA or CMV assignments 20 times. In a later analysis, co-occurring TCRs were grouped using DBSCAN, with TCRdist sequence similarity added in when clustering inside HLA-allele-positive subsets. Repertoires with fewer than 30,000 or more than 120,000 public chains, plus five repertoires with anomalous nucleotide sharing, were excluded from co-occurrence clustering. The table was pulled from immuneACCESS by TCRdb, which kept in-frame rearrangements only. Such tables lose some clones; where checked, under half of the loss comes from unresolved V genes, and the rest has no known cause. V, J and clone size are those of that table, while D and trimming were read from the DNA. The sample yields some 200,000 clones; just under 70% were counted once. 2.5% to 3% of the sample lies in the top ten.

The receptor chain draws on TRBV6-1 and TRBJ2-7, with no confidently assigned D gene. The sequencing sample was made of PBMCs. The clonotype was recovered from a man aged 35 to 55 in good health and CMV-seropositive. In nucleotides, the sequence is TGTGCCAGCAGTGGGGCCTTATTACCCTACGAGCAGTACTTC. The encoded protein is CASSGALLPYEQYF.